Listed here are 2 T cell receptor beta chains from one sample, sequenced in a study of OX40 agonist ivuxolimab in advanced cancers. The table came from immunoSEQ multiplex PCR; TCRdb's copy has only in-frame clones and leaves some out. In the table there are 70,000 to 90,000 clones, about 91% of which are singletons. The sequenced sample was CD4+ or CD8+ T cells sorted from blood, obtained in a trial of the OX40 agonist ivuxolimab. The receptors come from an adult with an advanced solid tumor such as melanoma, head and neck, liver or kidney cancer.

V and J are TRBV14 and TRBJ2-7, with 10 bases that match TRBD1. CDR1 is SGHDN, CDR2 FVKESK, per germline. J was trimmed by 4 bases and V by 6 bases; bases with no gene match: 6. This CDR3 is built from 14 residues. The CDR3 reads CASSPTGGRYEQYF. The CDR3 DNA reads TGTGCCAGCAGTCCGACAGGGGGCAGGTACGAGCAGTACTTC.

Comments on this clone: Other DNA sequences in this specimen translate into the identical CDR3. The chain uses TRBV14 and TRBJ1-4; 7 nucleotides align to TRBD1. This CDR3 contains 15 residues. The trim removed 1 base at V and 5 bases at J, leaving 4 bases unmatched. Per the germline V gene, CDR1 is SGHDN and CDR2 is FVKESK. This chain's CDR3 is CASSQAGGVNEKLFF. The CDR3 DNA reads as TGTGCCAGCAGCCAAGCAGGGGGGGTGAATGAAAAACTGTTTTTT.